Following are 32 T cell receptor beta chains from one sample sequenced in a study of OX40 agonist ivuxolimab in advanced cancers. This table comes from immunoSEQ multiplex PCR, and its TCRdb copy is limited to in-frame clones, with some not included. The sample carries about 27,000 clones, around 80% recorded once. Sequencing used CD4+ or CD8+ T cells sorted from blood, obtained in a trial of the OX40 agonist ivuxolimab. The receptors originated from an adult with an advanced solid tumor such as melanoma, head and neck, liver or kidney cancer.

The chain combines TRBV6-1 with TRBJ2-1; D is perhaps TRBD2 (6 bases). This CDR3 contains 15 residues. Between the trimmed V and J ends, which lost 6 bases and 0 bases, there was a span of 12 bases. CDR1 and CDR2 from the germline V gene are MNHNS and SASEGT. CDR3 in DNA: TGTGCCAGCAGCGTACTAGCTAGCTCCTACAATGAGCAGTTCTTC. Translated, it gives CASSVLASSYNEQFF.

This clone was recorded only once. Other nucleotide sequences from this sample produce the same CDR3. The chain couples TRBV7-6 to TRBJ2-7; 12 nucleotides line up with TRBD2. CDR3 length equals 15 residues. Germline loops: CDR1 SGHVS, CDR2 FNYEAQ. The ends lost 5 bases at V and 7 bases at J; junction bases unmatched: 9. The CDR3 loop reads CASSATLAGGWEQYF. CDR3 bases: TGTGCCAGCAGCGCCACGCTAGCGGGAGGGTGGGAGCAGTACTTC. Variable domain in full (rest from reference TRBV7-6 and TRBJ2-7): GAGVSQSPRYKVTKRGQDVALRCDPISGHVSLYWYRQALGQGPEFLTYFNYEAQQDKSGLPNDRFSAERPEGSISTLTIQRTEQRDSAMYRCASSATLAGGWEQYFGPGTRLTVT.

This clone was detected a few times. The rearrangement links TRBV7-8 to TRBJ2-7; 10 bases fit TRBD1. This CDR3 is 14 amino acids long. The ends lost 5 bases at V and 3 bases at J; junction bases unmatched: 4. In germline, CDR1 is SGHVS, CDR2 FQNEAQ. The CDR3 region is CASSADRGHYEQYF. CDR3 bases: TGTGCCAGCAGCGCAGACAGGGGGCACTACGAGCAGTACTTC.

V usage is TRBV6-5 and J usage is TRBJ1-4, with 9 bases that match TRBD1. The ends lost 4 bases at V and 4 bases at J; junction bases unmatched: 4. Germline V CDR1 and CDR2: MNHEY, SVGAGI. CDR3 size: 15 residues. In nucleotides, the CDR3 is TGTGCCAGCAGTTCCGGGACAGGGCTTAATGAAAAACTGTTTTTT. Its protein is CASSSGTGLNEKLFF.

The rearrangement uses TRBV11-3 and TRBJ2-5; D gene uncertain. The CDR3 consists of 15 residues. CDR1 SGHNT and CDR2 YENEEA come from the germline V gene. V was shortened by 5 bases and J by 5 bases, with 18 bases between the two germline ends. CDR3 sequence reads: CASSPGSADGETQYF. The CDR3 nucleotides are TGTGCCAGCAGCCCCGGCTCGGCAGATGGGGAGACCCAGTACTTC.

V usage is TRBV19 and J usage is TRBJ2-5; 8 nucleotides agree with TRBD2. CDR1 and CDR2 from the germline V gene are LNHDA and SQIVND (reference sequence). Losses at the gene ends were 3 bases for V and 4 bases for J; bases not matched to a gene: 7. The CDR3 totals 15 residues. CDR3 in amino acids: CASSMGGLAGETQYF. The DNA of the CDR3 is TGTGCCAGTAGTATGGGGGGCCTAGCGGGAGAGACCCAGTACTTC.

CDR3 amino acids: CASSVDDSYGYTF. The CDR3 DNA sequence: TGTGCCAGCAGCGTCGATGATTCCTATGGCTACACCTTC. The chain carries TRBV9 and TRBJ1-2; no clear D gene. V was shortened by 2 bases and J by 4 bases, with 9 bases between the two germline ends. Germline lookup yields CDR1 SGDLS and CDR2 YYNGEE. The CDR3 runs to 13 residues.

V usage is TRBV12-5 and J usage is TRBJ1-5; a weak D match, TRBD1 (5 bases). V lost 1 base and J lost 4, with 8 bases in between. Germline assignment: CDR1 LGHNT and CDR2 FRNRAP. This CDR3 has 14 residues. CDR3 bases: TGTGCTAGTGGTTTGGAGACAGCTAATCAGCCCCAGCATTTT. Translation: CASGLETANQPQHF.

The CDR3 DNA is TGTGCCAGCAGCTTAATGGGTGGCTATGGCTACACCTTC. Amino acids: CASSLMGGYGYTF. The V call is TRBV7-3, the J call TRBJ1-2; D not resolved. V was clipped by 1 base and J by 4 bases, with 7 bases between them. The CDR3 loop spans 13 amino acids. The germline CDR1 and CDR2 sequences are SGHTA and FQGTGA.

The J gene is TRBJ2-7, the V gene TRBV12-2. TRBV12-2 is deemed a pseudogene. CDR3 length equals 16 residues. This CDR3 is CASRSRGRDLPYEQYF. The CDR3 bases are TGTGCAAGTCGCTCAAGGGGCAGGGACCTGCCCTACGAGCAGTACTTC.

The genes are TRBV28 and TRBJ2-7, with 8 bases lining up with TRBD2. With V trimmed by 3 bases and J by 3 bases, 7 bases remained unmatched. Germline V gene sequence: CDR1 MDHEN, CDR2 SYDVKM. The CDR3 totals 15 residues. CDR3 sequence: CASSFGQREIYEQYF. In nucleotides, the CDR3 is TGTGCCAGCAGTTTTGGGCAGCGGGAGATCTACGAGCAGTACTTC.

This clone is labeled medium-sized. The chain is built from TRBV7-6 and TRBJ2-1, with 10 bases aligning to TRBD2. V was pared by 3 bases and J by 6 bases, with 2 bases of the junction left unmatched. The germline V gene encodes CDR1 SGHVS and CDR2 FNYEAQ. The CDR3 sequence is 14 residues long. The CDR3 nucleotides read TGTGCCAGCAGCTTCTCTAGCGGGAGCAATGAGCAGTTCTTC. Protein sequence: CASSFSSGSNEQFF.

This clone came up a few times. This sequence joins TRBV6-5 and TRBJ2-3, with TRBD1 identical over 8 bases. CDR1 MNHEY and CDR2 SVGAGI come from the germline V gene. This CDR3 has 15 residues. J gave up 6 bases and V 6 bases, and 11 bases lay outside the gene matches. CDR3 region: CASRLGTGWLDTQYF. The CDR3, as DNA: TGTGCCAGCAGGCTCGGGACAGGTTGGCTCGATACGCAGTATTTT.

The gene calls are TRBV11-2 and TRBJ2-1; D gene unclear. V lost 5 bases to trimming and J lost 4 bases, with 12 bases between them. Per the germline V gene, CDR1 is SGHAT and CDR2 is FQNNGV. CDR3 length: 14 amino acids. The CDR3 is CASSAYYGYNEQFF. CDR3 nucleotide sequence: TGTGCCAGCAGCGCTTACTACGGATACAATGAGCAGTTCTTC.

The V gene is TRBV30, the J gene TRBJ2-7; D might be TRBD2 (5 bases). The ends were cut back, 0 bases at V and 1 base at J, with 10 bases in the middle. Per germline, CDR1 GTSNPN and CDR2 SVGIG (reference sequence). The CDR3 contains 14 residues. This CDR3 is CAWSVFGVSYEQYF. In DNA form, the CDR3 reads TGTGCCTGGAGTGTGTTCGGGGTTTCCTACGAGCAGTACTTC. The full variable domain, rest sourced from reference TRBV30 and TRBJ2-7, is SQTIHQWPATLVQPVGSPLSLECTVEGTSNPNLYWYRQAAGRGLQLLFYSVGIGQISSEVPQNLSASRPQDRQFILSSKKLLLSDSGFYLCAWSVFGVSYEQYFGPGTRLTVT.

The chain uses TRBV29-1 and TRBJ1-1; 11 bases match TRBD1. The germline CDR1 and CDR2 sequences are SQVTM and ANQGSEA. The CDR3 extends over 15 amino acids. The junction had 4 bases not matched to a gene; V was cut back by 4 bases and J by 0 bases. The CDR3 loop is CSVAGQGVMNTEAFF. The DNA of the CDR3 is TGCAGCGTTGCGGGACAGGGGGTAATGAACACTGAAGCTTTCTTT.

The CDR3 spells CASSPTEYNEQFF. The CDR3 nucleotides are TGTGCCAGCAGCCCTACAGAATACAATGAGCAGTTCTTC. The chain uses TRBV7-6 and TRBJ2-1; D unclear. Germline assignment: CDR1 SGHVS and CDR2 FNYEAQ. CDR3 size: 13 residues. Between the trimmed V and J ends, which lost 5 bases and 4 bases, there was a span of 9 bases.

V usage is TRBV6-1 and J usage is TRBJ2-7; the D gene is possibly TRBD2 (6 bases). Germline CDR1 reads MNHNS; CDR2 reads SASEGT. CDR3 size: 14 residues. V shed 6 bases and J shed 0 bases, with 12 bases lying between them. The CDR3 reads CASRGGTFSYEQYF. The CDR3 DNA follows: TGTGCCAGCAGGGGCGGGACCTTCTCCTACGAGCAGTACTTC.

J is TRBJ1-1 and V is TRBV27, with 7 bases lining up with TRBD1. Unmatched junction bases numbered 8, after V lost 2 bases and J lost 5 bases. This CDR3 spans 15 amino acids. The germline V gene encodes CDR1 MNHEY and CDR2 SMNVEV (reference sequence). Written as DNA, the CDR3 is TGTGCCAGCAGTTTAACAGGGGCCCCGGGGACTGAAGCTTTCTTT. It translates to CASSLTGAPGTEAFF.

The chain links TRBV7-6 to TRBJ2-1, with TRBD2 identical over 10 bases. The V gene's germline CDR1 is SGHVS and CDR2 FNYEAQ. CDR3 length: 20 amino acids. Trimming cost V 0 bases and J 4 bases; bases outside gene matches: 15. As DNA, the CDR3 is TGTGCCAGCAGCTTAGCGACAGCCGGCCCAGCGGGAGGGCCTTACAATGAGCAGTTCTTC. This encodes CASSLATAGPAGGPYNEQFF.

This chain joins TRBV29-1 and TRBJ2-2; no clear D gene. The CDR3 contains 10 residues. Germline V CDR1 and CDR2: SQVTM, ANQGSEA. V gave up 7 bases and J gave up 3 bases, with 3 bases separating them. The CDR3 protein is CSAYTGELFF. CDR3 sequence (DNA): TGCAGCGCATACACCGGGGAGCTGTTTTTT.

The V call is TRBV4-1, the J call TRBJ1-2, with D hard to call. V lost 4 bases and J 8 bases, leaving 14 bases between the germline ends. This CDR3 spans 13 amino acids. The germline V gene has CDR1 MGHRA and CDR2 YSYEKL. CDR3 sequence (DNA): TGCGCCAGCAGCCTAGAGACCGCAGCGGGCTACACCTTC. The encoded protein is CASSLETAAGYTF.

The chain joins TRBV18 to TRBJ2-5; 11 bases agree with TRBD1. The CDR3 is 14 residues long. The germline V gene has CDR1 KGHSH and CDR2 LQKENI. Trimming at V came to 7 bases and at J to 4 bases, leaving 5 bases not matched to a gene. CDR3: CASFGTGGPETQYF. The CDR3, as DNA: TGTGCCAGCTTTGGGACAGGGGGTCCAGAGACCCAGTACTTC.

The CDR3 nucleotides read TGTGCCAGCAGCCCCATGCCCGGCAGGGCGGTGTTGGCTGGCTACACCTTC. Residues: CASSPMPGRAVLAGYTF. The gene calls are TRBV9 and TRBJ1-2, with D maybe TRBD1 (5 bases). The V end was cut by 4 bases, the J end by 7 bases, with 26 bases between. This CDR3 is 17 amino acids long. Germline V CDR1 and CDR2: SGDLS, YYNGEE.

The chain employs TRBV7-6 and TRBJ2-7, with 9 bases aligning to TRBD2. The CDR3 spans 16 residues. Germline trimming cut 4 bases from V and 6 bases from J; bases unmatched to any gene: 13. Germline assignment: CDR1 SGHVS and CDR2 FNYEAQ. The DNA for the CDR3 is TGTGCCAGCAGCTCGTTAGCGGGAGAGTACTCCCTCGAGCAGTACTTC. This translates into CASSSLAGEYSLEQYF.

The rearrangement links TRBV6-6 to TRBJ2-1; possibly TRBD2 for D (7 bases). This CDR3 spans 16 amino acids. V was pared by 0 bases and J by 8 bases, with 17 bases between. Germline V CDR1 and CDR2: MNHNY, SVGAGI (reference sequence). CDR3: CASSYSILRGGDEQFF. The CDR3 nucleotides read TGTGCCAGCAGTTACTCGATCCTCAGGGGAGGGGATGAGCAGTTCTTC.

This chain links TRBV9 with TRBJ1-1; 9 bases agree with TRBD1. The CDR3 contains 15 residues. Germline trimming cut 3 bases from V and 5 bases from J; bases unmatched to any gene: 8. CDR1 SGDLS and CDR2 YYNGEE come from the germline V gene. CDR3 residues: CASSAPGQGRTEAFF. In DNA, the CDR3 is TGTGCCAGCAGCGCACCTGGACAGGGGAGAACTGAAGCTTTCTTT.

This clone has just a few counts. This chain connects TRBV30 to TRBJ1-1, with 8 bases matching TRBD1. V lost 5 bases to trimming and J lost 5 bases; unmatched junction nucleotides: 4. Germline V gene sequence: CDR1 GTSNPN, CDR2 SVGIG (reference sequence). The CDR3 runs to 12 residues. The CDR3: CAWDRGGTEAFF. The CDR3 DNA is TGTGCCTGGGACAGGGGAGGGACTGAAGCTTTCTTT.

This chain joins TRBV30 and TRBJ1-2; maybe TRBD1 (6 bases). Germline V gene data show CDR1 as GTSNPN and CDR2 as SVGIG (reference sequence). CDR3 length: 14 amino acids. Trimming removed 5 bases at V and 4 bases at J, with 17 bases between. The CDR3, as DNA: TGTGCCTGGCAAGGGCAGGGGAGACTCTATGGCTACACCTTC. The encoded protein is CAWQGQGRLYGYTF.

This chain links TRBV4-1 with TRBJ2-7, with D unclear. The CDR3 is made up of 13 amino acids. Between the trimmed V and J ends, which lost 4 bases and 2 bases, there was a span of 9 bases. Germline assignment: CDR1 MGHRA and CDR2 YSYEKL. CDR3 DNA sequence: TGCGCCAGCAGCCTCTATAAGGCCTACGAGCAGTACTTC. Its protein product is CASSLYKAYEQYF.

This clone has a single count. This chain connects TRBV10-3 to TRBJ2-3; D is unclear. CDR1 is ENHRY, CDR2 SYGVKD, per germline. Trimming took 3 bases from V and 2 from J, leaving 9 bases between them. CDR3 length equals 14 residues. The CDR3 spells CAISDSIDTDTQYF. In nucleotides, the CDR3 is TGTGCCATCAGTGACTCAATCGACACAGATACGCAGTATTTT.

This clone came up a few times. J is TRBJ2-7 and V is TRBV14; D tentatively fits TRBD1 or TRBD2 (5 bases each). CDR3 length: 13 residues. Germline V CDR1 and CDR2: SGHDN, FVKESK. Trimming stripped 4 bases from V and 6 bases from J, with 13 bases between. CDR3 sequence reads: CASSPHVGVEQYF. The CDR3 coding sequence is TGTGCCAGCAGCCCCCATGTGGGGGTCGAGCAGTACTTC.